A single T cell receptor (beta chain) is shown here with its context. Its specificity is unknown. This record belongs to a study of T cell repertoires in cytomegalovirus infection. Study-level background: Matching HLA type and CMV infection were both indicated by public TCR beta signatures.

TCRdb itself ran the reads through MiXCR, one entry per CDR3 protein. The table includes around 110,000 distinct CDR3 sequences, about 9.5% detected once. Broader study findings: There were HLA-C-restricted CMV-specific TCR beta clonotypes dominating the ex vivo response.

Trimming shortened V by 0 bases and J by 12 bases, and 15 bases separated the two germline ends. In germline, CDR1 is SEHNR, CDR2 FQNEAQ (reference sequence). The CDR3 sequence is 14 residues long. The clonotype originates from a human donor in good health (CMV status not recorded). Some clones in this sample may be carry-over from other donors' samples. Specimen: PBMCs, sequenced either directly or after in vitro stimulation (not recorded which). This sequence joins TRBV7-9 and TRBJ2-1; D is perhaps TRBD2 (5 bases). The DNA for the CDR3 is TGTGCCAGCAGCTTAGCGGGAGACGGTGTGCGGCAGTTCTTC. It is translated as CASSLAGDGVRQFF.